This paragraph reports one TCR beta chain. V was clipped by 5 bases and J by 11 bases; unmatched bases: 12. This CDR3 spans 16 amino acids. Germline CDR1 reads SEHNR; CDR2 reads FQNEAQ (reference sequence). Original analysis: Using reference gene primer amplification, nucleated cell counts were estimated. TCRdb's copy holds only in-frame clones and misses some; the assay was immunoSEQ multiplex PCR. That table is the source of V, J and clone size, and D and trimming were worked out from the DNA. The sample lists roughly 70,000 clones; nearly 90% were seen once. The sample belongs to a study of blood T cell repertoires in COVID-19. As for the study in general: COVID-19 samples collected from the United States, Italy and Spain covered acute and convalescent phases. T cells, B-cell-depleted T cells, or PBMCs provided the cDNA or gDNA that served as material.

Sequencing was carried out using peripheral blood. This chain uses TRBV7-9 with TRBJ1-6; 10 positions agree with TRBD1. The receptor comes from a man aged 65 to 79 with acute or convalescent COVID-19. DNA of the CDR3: TGTGCCAGCAGCAGAGACGACAGGGGGCCTTTCCCACCCCTCCACTTT. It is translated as CASSRDDRGPFPPLHF.